This entry lists 20 T cell receptor beta chains sequenced from one sample in a study of cytomegalovirus exposure and HLA in healthy donors. The PCR contained 60 Vbeta and 13 Jbeta primers. The data were produced by immunoSEQ multiplex PCR, yet TCRdb's version contains in-frame clones alone and is incomplete. The data contain 150,000 to 200,000 clones, around 80% of them singletons. The sample consisted of PBMCs. Receptor source: a woman aged 40 to 50 in good health and CMV-seronegative.

This clone was seen more than once but under ten times. The J gene is TRBJ1-2, the V gene TRBV7-9; TRBD1 agrees at 8 bases. Germline V lookup: CDR1 SEHNR, CDR2 FQNEAQ (reference sequence). Trimming at V came to 4 bases and at J to 4 bases, leaving 2 bases not matched to a gene. This CDR3 has 13 amino acids. The DNA of the CDR3 is TGTGCCAGCAGCTCGGACAGGGCCTATGGCTACACCTTC. It specifies CASSSDRAYGYTF. Full variable domain (missing parts from reference TRBV7-9 and TRBJ1-2): DTGVSQNPRHKITKRGQNVTFRCDPISEHNRLYWYRQTLGQGPEFLTYFQNEAQLEKSRLLSDRFSAERPKGSFSTLEIQRTEQGDSAMYLCASSSDRAYGYTFGSGTRLTVV.

The sample holds a few counts of this clone. The chain uses TRBV28 and TRBJ1-1; 9 nucleotides agree with TRBD1. V trimming: 6 bases; J trimming: 10 bases; junction bases outside the gene matches: 9. From germline, CDR1 is MDHEN and CDR2 SYDVKM. This CDR3 contains 13 residues. The CDR3 sequence is CASRDPGQGVAFF. CDR3 sequence (DNA): TGTGCCAGCAGGGACCCGGGACAGGGTGTAGCTTTCTTT.

The chain employs TRBV7-9 and TRBJ2-1, with 10 bases matching TRBD2. Germline lookup yields CDR1 SEHNR and CDR2 FQNEAQ (reference sequence). V gave up 5 bases and J gave up 4 bases; unmatched junction bases: 5. The CDR3 runs to 15 residues. CDR3 nucleotides: TGTGCCAGCAGCCCCGGGACTAGCGCATACAATGAGCAGTTCTTC. It translates to CASSPGTSAYNEQFF.

The rearrangement joins TRBV28 to TRBJ1-5, with D possibly matching TRBD1 (6 bases). V lost 6 bases, J lost 4 bases, and 13 bases lay in between. Germline CDR1 MDHEN, CDR2 SYDVKM. This CDR3 has 14 amino acids. The CDR3 DNA is TGTGCCAGCAGCCTGCAGGGGCCAAATCAGCCCCAGCATTTT. This translates into CASSLQGPNQPQHF. Complete variable domain (other parts from reference TRBV28 and TRBJ1-5): DVKVTQSSRYLVKRTGEKVFLECVQDMDHENMFWYRQDPGLGLRLIYFSYDVKMKEKGDIPEGYSVSREKKERFSLILESASTNQTSMYLCASSLQGPNQPQHFGDGTRLSIL.

This chain connects TRBV5-1 to TRBJ2-1; D might be TRBD1 (5 bases). The CDR3 is 16 residues long. V lost 4 bases, J lost 5 bases, and 19 bases lay in between. Germline V gene lookup returns CDR1 SGHRS and CDR2 YFSETQ. The CDR3 DNA sequence: TGCGCCAGCAGCCTAGGTTCCAGGGTCCCTAACAATGAGCAGTTCTTC. This gives the protein CASSLGSRVPNNEQFF.

This clone occurred a few times. The chain combines TRBV30 with TRBJ1-5; D unclear. This CDR3 contains 14 residues. Trimming shortened V by 4 bases and J by 6 bases, and 16 bases separated the two germline ends. Looked up from germline, CDR1 is GTSNPN and CDR2 is SVGIG (reference sequence). In nucleotides, the CDR3 is TGTGCCTGGACCGCGACGGCGACTGGTCAGCCCCAGCATTTT. This codes for CAWTATATGQPQHF.

CDR3 amino acids: CASSLEGQGSRELFF. CDR3 in DNA: TGCGCCAGCAGCTTGGAGGGACAGGGCTCCCGGGAGCTGTTTTTT. This chain uses TRBV5-1 with TRBJ2-2; TRBD1 agrees at 9 bases. The CDR3 sequence is 15 residues long. The V segment lost 0 bases and the J segment 9 bases; nucleotides outside the gene matches: 6. Germline assignment: CDR1 SGHRS and CDR2 YFSETQ. The variable domain in full, with the rest retrieved from reference TRBV5-1 and TRBJ2-2, is KAGVTQTPRYLIKTRGQQVTLSCSPISGHRSVSWYQQTPGQGLQFLFEYFSETQRNKGNFPGRFSGRQFSNSRSEMNVSTLELGDSALYLCASSLEGQGSRELFFGEGSRLTVL.

The rearrangement joins TRBV6-5 to TRBJ2-2; the D gene is possibly TRBD2 (6 bases). The CDR3 covers 14 residues. In germline, CDR1 is MNHEY, CDR2 SVGAGI. V lost 6 bases to trimming and J lost 3 bases, with 11 bases between them. The CDR3 reads CASRGGGYTGELFF. The DNA of the CDR3 is TGTGCCAGCAGGGGTGGGGGGTACACCGGGGAGCTGTTTTTT.

This chain uses TRBV5-4 with TRBJ1-4; 9 bases match TRBD1. The CDR3 spans 17 residues. Trimming removed 0 bases from V and 7 bases from J; junction bases left unmatched: 10. Germline CDR1 and CDR2: SGHNT and YYREEE (reference sequence). CDR3 protein: CASSLAGGQGVGEKLFF. The CDR3, as DNA: TGTGCCAGCAGCTTGGCTGGGGGACAGGGAGTGGGTGAAAAACTGTTTTTT. The whole variable domain, filled in from reference TRBV5-4 and TRBJ1-4, reads ETGVTQSPTHLIKTRGQQVTLRCSSQSGHNTVSWYQQALGQGPQFIFQYYREEENGRGNFPPRFSGLQFPNYSSELNVNALELDDSALYLCASSLAGGQGVGEKLFFGSGTQLSVL.

The chain links TRBV19 to TRBJ2-1; possibly TRBD2 for D (5 bases). This CDR3 region has 18 residues. Trimming removed 1 base at V and 4 bases at J, with 20 bases between. Germline-derived CDR1 and CDR2 are LNHDA and SQIVND (reference sequence). In nucleotides, the CDR3 is TGTGCCAGTAGTATAGGACTGCTGGGAGTTACTACTTACAATGAGCAGTTCTTC. Translating it yields CASSIGLLGVTTYNEQFF.

J is TRBJ1-1 and V is TRBV25-1; D remains unclear. The CDR3 spans 12 residues. Germline CDR1 is MGHDK and CDR2 is SYGVNS. V lost 3 bases and J 2 bases, leaving 4 bases between the germline ends. The CDR3 DNA follows: TGTGCCAGCAGTGATCTAAACACTGAAGCTTTCTTT. It encodes CASSDLNTEAFF.

The chain uses TRBV28 and TRBJ1-5, with D perhaps TRBD1 (6 bases). Germline CDR1 MDHEN, CDR2 SYDVKM. CDR3 length equals 16 residues. The V end was cut by 3 bases, the J end by 3 bases, with 15 bases between. The CDR3 loop is CASSFPGTNSNQPQHF. DNA of the CDR3: TGTGCCAGCAGTTTCCCCGGGACAAATTCCAATCAGCCCCAGCATTTT.

The rearrangement uses TRBV6-5 and TRBJ1-5; 9 bases agree with TRBD1. CDR3 length: 14 residues. Losses at the gene ends were 6 bases for V and 5 bases for J; bases not matched to a gene: 5. From germline, CDR1 is MNHEY and CDR2 SVGAGI. The CDR3 coding sequence is TGTGCCAGCAGCCGGGACAGGGCTTATCAGCCCCAGCATTTT. It is translated as CASSRDRAYQPQHF.

The chain is built from TRBV5-4 and TRBJ2-5, with 10 bases lining up with TRBD1. V lost 4 bases and J lost 5; bases outside the gene matches: 2. Germline CDR1 reads SGHNT; CDR2 reads YYREEE (reference sequence). The CDR3 is made up of 13 amino acids. CDR3 region: CASSMGQGETQYF. The CDR3 DNA follows: TGTGCCAGCAGCATGGGACAGGGGGAGACCCAGTACTTC.

The table lists this clone with a few counts. The chain combines TRBV15 with TRBJ1-1, with D unclear. CDR3 size: 15 residues. Germline CDR1 is LNHNV and CDR2 is YYDKDF (reference sequence). Trimming took off 2 bases at V and 0 bases at J, with 10 bases between the two ends. In nucleotides, the CDR3 is TGTGCCACCAGCAGATCCTTGGCCGTGAACACTGAAGCTTTCTTT. As protein: CATSRSLAVNTEAFF.

V and J are TRBV19 and TRBJ2-7; the D gene is possibly TRBD1 (6 bases). Germline V gene lookup returns CDR1 LNHDA and CDR2 SQIVND (reference sequence). V was clipped by 4 bases and J by 7 bases, with 14 bases between them. The CDR3 length is 13 residues. The CDR3 DNA reads as TGTGCCAGTAGTACCACACAGGGCGGAGAGCAGTACTTC. As protein: CASSTTQGGEQYF.

This rearrangement joins TRBV19 to TRBJ2-2; D is possibly TRBD1 (5 bases). V was pared by 8 bases and J by 0 bases, with 19 bases between. The germline CDR1 and CDR2 sequences are LNHDA and SQIVND (reference sequence). This CDR3 region has 17 residues. DNA of the CDR3: TGTGCCAGTCGAGAGCAGGGAACAGCTACGAACACCGGGGAGCTGTTTTTT. Encoded protein: CASREQGTATNTGELFF.

The chain carries TRBV28 and TRBJ2-3; TRBD1 aligns across 12 bases. The CDR3 has 19 amino acids. V gave up 3 bases and J gave up 0 bases; unmatched junction bases: 10. Germline-derived CDR1 and CDR2 are MDHEN and SYDVKM. The CDR3 nucleotides read TGTGCCAGCAGTTTGCCTCCCGGGACAGGGGGCCCAAGCACAGATACGCAGTATTTT. Amino acids: CASSLPPGTGGPSTDTQYF.

This rearrangement joins TRBV15 to TRBJ2-2, with 8 bases that match TRBD1. The CDR3 runs to 21 residues. Germline lookup yields CDR1 LNHNV and CDR2 YYDKDF (reference sequence). Losses at the gene ends were 1 base for V and 3 bases for J; bases not matched to a gene: 19. In DNA form, the CDR3 reads TGTGCCACCAGCAGAGGATTGAGGAGGGGGAGACAGGGGAAGGACACCGGGGAGCTGTTTTTT. This codes for CATSRGLRRGRQGKDTGELFF.

This chain uses TRBV5-1 with TRBJ2-3; 7 positions agree with TRBD2. Germline loops: CDR1 SGHRS, CDR2 YFSETQ. The junction had 5 bases not matched to a gene; V was cut back by 2 bases and J by 2 bases. The CDR3 sequence is 15 residues long. CDR3 loop: CASSFRGVDTDTQYF. The CDR3 region has the DNA TGCGCCAGCAGCTTCCGGGGGGTGGACACAGATACGCAGTATTTT.